Reported below is one TCR beta chain. This clonotype was observed a handful of times. Its binding antigen is unknown. No base-level quality is on record; no much larger clone is a single base apart. Based on the germline V gene (reference sequence), the CDR1 and CDR2 sequences are MNHEY and SMNVEV. V trim: 4 bases; J trim: 1 base; unmatched bases: 4. Including the terminal cysteine and phenylalanine, the CDR3 comprises 15 residues. The CDR3 DNA has 45 bases and is translated from base 1. This record belongs to a study of T cells after yellow fever vaccination (dated by TCRdb to 2018 to 2020). Regarding the research as a whole: The SMART-Seq v4 Ultra Low Input RNA kit was used to prepare libraries from fractions with low cell numbers. To follow T-cell clones before and after primary and booster YFV17D yellow fever vaccination, bulk TCR alpha and beta repertoires were sequenced over time. Two healthy male donors, one aged 18 to 30 and one aged 30 to 40 years, made up the cohort. Blood samples were taken at several timepoints before and after primary and secondary immunization, and bulk PBMC replicates and cell subsets were isolated.

TCR cDNA was synthesized by 5'RACE template switching, through which a universal primer site and unique molecular identifiers were introduced. Priming for cDNA synthesis came from both the TCR alpha and TCR beta constant segments. Two PCR steps were used to amplify libraries, with sample barcodes and sequencing adapters being added in the second step. Sequencing of the libraries was done on either Illumina HiSeq 2500 (2x100 bp) or NovaSeq (2x150 bp). Per the authors' processing: MIGEC was used to demultiplex reads and collapse the reads into UMI consensus sequences, and MiXCR was used for V(D)J alignment. Clonotypes responding to the vaccine were identified with edgeR on replicate PBMC samples, with the criteria of FDR below 0.01 and a log2 fold change above 5 up to day 15. Bulk clonotypes were assigned CD4 or CD8 identity according to which sequenced CD4 or CD8 repertoire held them at higher abundance. The public reads were reprocessed in TCRdb via fastp at Q25 and MiXCR, keeping in-frame beta chains. Merged by CDR3 protein, the rows form single entries marked with the most common genes and DNA. None of the V and J calls come from the authors' own analysis; TCRdb made them. Within this sample are approximately 510,000 distinct CDR3 sequences, with 20% to 25% of them counted one time only. About 17% of the sample goes to the ten largest clones.

This sample's treatment or condition label indicates: live attenuated yellow fever vaccine strain. At each blood-draw timepoint, two biological replicates of bulk PBMCs were obtained. PBMCs were isolated from peripheral blood using a standard Ficoll-Paque protocol. TriZol was used to extract RNA from bulk PBMCs, from CD4 and CD8 fractions, and from dextramer-positive and dextramer-negative fractions. The study at large found these results: Because abundant contaminating clonotypes from the bulk population could be contained in FACS-sorted repertoires, computational filtering was required. A small fraction of clonotypes showed up in both the CD4 and CD8 compartments, probably as a result of convergent recombination. The secondary T-cell response was weaker than the primary response but faster, peaking on day 5 instead of day 15. The study included only two donors, which limits how far the findings can be generalized. Most clones expanded after primary vaccination were re-detected after the booster (96% of CD4 and around 88% of CD8), suggesting broad memory maintenance.

The clonotype originates from a man aged 18 to 30 who received the YFV17D yellow fever vaccine. The chain is made from TRBV27 and TRBJ2-3; TRBD2 aligns with 8 central bases. The sample here was PBMCs, taken 21 days after the first yellow fever vaccination. The CDR3 reads as follows: CASSSLADRTDTQYF. The base sequence is TGTGCCAGCAGTTCACTAGCGGACCGCACAGATACGCAGTATTTT.